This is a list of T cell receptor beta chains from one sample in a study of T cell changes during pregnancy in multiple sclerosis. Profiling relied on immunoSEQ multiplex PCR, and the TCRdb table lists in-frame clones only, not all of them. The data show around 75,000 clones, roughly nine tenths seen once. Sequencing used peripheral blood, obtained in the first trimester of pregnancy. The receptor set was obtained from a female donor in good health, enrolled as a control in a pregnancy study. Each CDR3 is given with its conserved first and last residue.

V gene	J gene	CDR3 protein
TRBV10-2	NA	CASSESSYEQYF
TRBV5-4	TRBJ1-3	CASSDRSRAGNTIYF
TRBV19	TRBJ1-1	CASYVGTGGLDTEAFF
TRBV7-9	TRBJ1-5	CASSFQEVEPQHF
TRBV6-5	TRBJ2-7	CASSRESAYEQYF
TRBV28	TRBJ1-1	CASSLSSGQGTEAFF
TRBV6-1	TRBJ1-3	CASNPSGAGNTIYF
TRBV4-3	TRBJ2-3	CASSQAWVREGRTDTQYF
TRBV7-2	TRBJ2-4	CASSYAGGSGVKNIQYF
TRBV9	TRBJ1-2	CASSEGIGGVYGYTF
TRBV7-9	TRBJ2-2	CASSLVGGLNTGELFF
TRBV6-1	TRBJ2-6	CASSDTGPPVGANVLTF
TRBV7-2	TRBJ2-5	CASSLYSLAGLETQYF
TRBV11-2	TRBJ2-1	CASSRFGIGEQFF
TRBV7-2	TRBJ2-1	CASSFSGGGYNEQFF
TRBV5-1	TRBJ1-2	CASSEDRPRRGYTF
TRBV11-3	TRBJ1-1	CASSLGTGMNTEAFF
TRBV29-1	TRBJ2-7	CSVAQGATYEQYF
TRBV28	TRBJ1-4	CASISGLNEKLFF